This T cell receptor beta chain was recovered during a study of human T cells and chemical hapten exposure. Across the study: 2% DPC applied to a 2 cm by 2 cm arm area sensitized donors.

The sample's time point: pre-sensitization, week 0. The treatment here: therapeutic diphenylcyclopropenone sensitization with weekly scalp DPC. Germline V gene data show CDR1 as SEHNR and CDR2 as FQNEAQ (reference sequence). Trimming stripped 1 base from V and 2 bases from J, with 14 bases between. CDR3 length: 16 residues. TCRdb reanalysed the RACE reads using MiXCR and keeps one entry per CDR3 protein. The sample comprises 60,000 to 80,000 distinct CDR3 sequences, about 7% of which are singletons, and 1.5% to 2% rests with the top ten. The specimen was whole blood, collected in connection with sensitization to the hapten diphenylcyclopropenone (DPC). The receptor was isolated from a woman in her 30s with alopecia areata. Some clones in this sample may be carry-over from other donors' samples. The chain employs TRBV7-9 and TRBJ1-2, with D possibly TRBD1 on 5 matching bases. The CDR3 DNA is TGTGCCAGCAGCTTAGAAGAGGGGAGAGGAAACTATGGCTACACCTTC. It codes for CASSLEEGRGNYGYTF.